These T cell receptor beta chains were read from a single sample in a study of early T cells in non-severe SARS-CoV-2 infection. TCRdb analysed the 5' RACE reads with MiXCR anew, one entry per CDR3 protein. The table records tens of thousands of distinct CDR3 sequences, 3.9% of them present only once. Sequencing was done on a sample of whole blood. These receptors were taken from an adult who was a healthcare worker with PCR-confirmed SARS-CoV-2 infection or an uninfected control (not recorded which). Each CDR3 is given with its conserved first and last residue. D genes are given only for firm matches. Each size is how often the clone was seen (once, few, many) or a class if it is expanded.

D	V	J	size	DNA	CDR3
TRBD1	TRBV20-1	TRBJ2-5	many	TGCAGTGCTGGACAGGGCAGAGAGACCCAGTACTTC	CSAGQGRETQYF
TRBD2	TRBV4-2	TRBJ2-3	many	TGTGCCAGCAGCCAAGATGGGGCGGGAGGTAATGCAGATACGCAGTATTTT	CASSQDGAGGNADTQYF
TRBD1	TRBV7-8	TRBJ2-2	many	TGTGCCAGCAGCCCCAGGGGGACCGGGGAGCTGTTTTTT	CASSPRGTGELFF
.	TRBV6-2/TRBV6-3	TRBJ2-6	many	TGTGCCAGCACCCACGGGGGAGCTGGGGCCAACGTCCTGACTTTC	CASTHGGAGANVLTF
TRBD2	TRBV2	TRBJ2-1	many	TGTGCCAGCAGAGGGGGCGGGAGGGCCGACAATGAGCAGTTCTTC	CASRGGGRADNEQFF
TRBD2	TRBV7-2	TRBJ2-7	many	TGTGCCACATCCTGGGGGGGGAGCTCCTACGAGCAGTACTTC	CATSWGGSSYEQYF
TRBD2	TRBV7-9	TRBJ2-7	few	TGTGCCAGCAGCACCAGACTAGCGAGAGGCTACGAGCAGTACTTC	CASSTRLARGYEQYF
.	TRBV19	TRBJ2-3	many	TGTGCCAGTAGTATACGGCAGGGGACAGATACGCAGTATTTT	CASSIRQGTDTQYF
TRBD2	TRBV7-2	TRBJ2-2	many	TGTGCCAGCAGCTTACAGGGGACTAGCACCGGGGAGCTGTTTTTT	CASSLQGTSTGELFF
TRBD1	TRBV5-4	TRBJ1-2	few	TGTGCCAGCAGCTCTGGGACTGCCGGGACAGGAACTAACTATGGCTACACCTTC	CASSSGTAGTGTNYGYTF
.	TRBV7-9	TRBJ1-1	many	TGTGCCAGCAGCTTAAGATCGGGGGTAAAAGTTAACACTGAAGCTTTCTTT	CASSLRSGVKVNTEAFF
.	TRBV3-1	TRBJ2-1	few	TGTGCCAGCAGCCAAGCGGTAGCGGTCTCCTACAATGAGCAGTTCTTC	CASSQAVAVSYNEQFF